This TCR beta chain was recorded in a study of blood T cell repertoires in COVID-19 (dated by TCRdb to 2019 to 2021). About the investigation overall: Collaborator samples came from the United States, Italy and Spain and covered acute and convalescent phases of COVID-19. The samples were drawn from two sources: the first 160 participants of the ongoing ImmuneRACE study, and 1,200 or so subjects contributed by 6 global collaborators. The material from the prospective study consisted of cDNA or gDNA derived from T cells, B-cell-depleted T cells, or PBMCs. The repertoires were made available in a free public database intended to serve as a resource for research on the immune response to SARS-CoV-2. Where available, HLA class I and class II types were obtained from metadata supplied by the sample provider rather than from assay-based typing. Subjects who had been exposed to COVID-19, were actively infected with it, or had recovered from it provided the deeply sampled blood TCRbeta repertoires that made up the dataset. A de-identified subject ID, COVID-19 status, age in years and sex were almost always included in the sample metadata.

A second Seattle source provided samples from volunteer blood donors who had recovered from COVID-19. Whole blood was collected in K2EDTA tubes by collaborating institutions according to the institutions' own protocols. Collaborator samples were shipped for TCRbeta analysis as frozen whole blood, isolated PBMCs, or DNA extracted from either sample type. General findings and caveats noted by the study authors: How much clinical and demographic metadata was included differed by source and by participant, and the metadata was provided uncurated.

Sequences MDHEN (CDR1) and SYDVKM (CDR2) are obtained from the germline V gene. Spanning cysteine to phenylalanine, the CDR3 consists of 19 amino acids. Only the CDR3 DNA stays, 57 bases, in frame from base 1. The V and J ends are trimmed by 5 bases and 1 base, leaving 27 bases between them. Details on this clone: It lacks a known antigen. No much larger clonotype is one base removed from it; base qualities were not supplied.

TCRbeta CDR3 regions were amplified from genomic DNA by means of the immunoSEQ Assay, a bias-controlled multiplex PCR. As for the authors' bioinformatics: The number of nucleated cells in each sample was estimated from the amplification of reference gene primers within the assay. To quantify the absolute abundance of each unique TCRbeta CDR3 rearrangement, sequence reads were collapsed and filtered. Productive Simpson clonality was computed per sample as the square root of Simpson's diversity index over productive rearrangements. The immuneACCESS repertoire file appears here via TCRdb, limited to in-frame rearrangements. These files lack a portion of the clones; in checked studies, under half of the deficit traces to unresolved V genes, and the cause of the others is not known. V and J calls and clone size are those listed in that table; D and trimming were worked out from the DNA. The sample table shows fewer than 150,000 clones, and about 72% are seen once. Approximately 11% of the sample rests with the top ten.

The sequenced sample was peripheral blood. This sequence uses TRBV28 and TRBJ2-7; the D segment could be TRBD2, given 6 matching bases. The origin of this receptor is a man in his fifties or sixties who had recovered from COVID-19. The encoded CDR3 is CASSPTVLDTTRKSYEQYF. The DNA sequence is given as TGTGCCAGCAGTCCCACCGTCCTAGATACGACTAGGAAGTCCTACGAGCAGTACTTC.